This TCR beta chain was identified in a study of blood T cell repertoires in COVID-19. About the study: From the United States, Italy and Spain came samples of acute and convalescent COVID-19.

How the authors handled the data: The authors estimated nucleated cell counts from reference gene primer amplification. Produced via immunoSEQ multiplex PCR; TCRdb's table is partial and in-frame only. That table is the source of V, J and clone size, and D and trimming were worked out from the DNA. The sample lists 100,000 to 150,000 clones; roughly 80% were seen once. This receptor was identified in an older woman with acute or convalescent COVID-19. Source material: peripheral blood.

CDR3 DNA: TGTGCCACGAGACGACAGCCAGATAACTCTGGAAACACCATATATTTT. Protein: CATRRQPDNSGNTIYF. The chain is built from TRBV10-3 and TRBJ1-3; possible D gene TRBD1, 5 bases. The germline gives CDR1 ENHRY, CDR2 SYGVKD. Deletions cut 10 bases from V and 0 bases from J, with 19 bases between. The CDR3 length is 16 residues.